The present T cell receptor (beta chain) was sequenced within a study of T-cell memory formation after mild COVID-19. The overall study: TCR clusters showed largely donor specificity.

This CDR3 is built from 18 residues. The V end was cut by 3 bases, the J end by 0 bases, with 17 bases between. Germline-derived CDR1 and CDR2 are MNHEY and SMNVEV (reference sequence). Findings and caveats of the study: Unconfirmed was the SARS-CoV-2 specificity of second-wave clones that peaked on day 37.

Only a few counts were recorded for this clonotype. Antigen specificity is unknown. TCRdb reanalysed the 5' RACE reads using MiXCR and keeps one entry per CDR3 protein. The top ten clones hold around a fifth of a sample with a few hundred thousand distinct CDR3 sequences, roughly 15% of them seen once. The sequence came from a man in his late teens or twenties who had mild COVID-19 (a few samples of this study predate the infection). Cell type and time point are not known. Sequenced: PBMCs or a T cell subset sorted from them (not recorded which). The rearrangement links TRBV27 to TRBJ2-2; D possibly uses TRBD1 or TRBD2 (5 bases each). The CDR3 DNA reads TGTGCCAGCAGTTTTCGCCAGGGAGTCTTCGCGAACACCGGGGAGCTGTTTTTT. Its translation is CASSFRQGVFANTGELFF.